These 21 T cell receptor beta chains came from one sample sequenced in a study of T cell repertoires in cytomegalovirus infection. TCRdb ran MiXCR on the reads and lists one entry per CDR3 protein. The table shows approximately 120,000 distinct CDR3 sequences, with approximately 30% occurring only once. The antigens of these receptors remain unknown. The sample in question was CD8+ T cells from cultured PBMCs, obtained from culture after CMV antigen stimulation. Source of these receptors: a human donor in good health (CMV status not recorded). Some clones in this sample may be carry-over from other donors' samples.

The J gene is TRBJ2-1, the V gene TRBV7-6; either TRBD1 or TRBD2 may fit D (5 bases each). Trimming removed 5 bases at V and 7 bases at J, with 6 bases between. The CDR3 runs 11 residues. Germline lookup yields CDR1 SGHVS and CDR2 FNYEAQ. The CDR3 nucleotides are TGTGCCAGCAGCGGGGGTAATGAGCAGTTCTTC. Translation: CASSGGNEQFF.

This sequence joins TRBV6-5 and TRBJ1-6, with 7 bases aligning to TRBD1. This CDR3 has 18 residues. V gave up 2 bases and J gave up 3 bases; unmatched junction bases: 10. Germline V gene data show CDR1 as MNHEY and CDR2 as SVGAGI. The CDR3 region is CASSYEKPGQIYNSPLHF. CDR3 bases: TGTGCCAGCAGTTACGAAAAACCGGGACAGATCTATAATTCACCCCTCCACTTT.

The chain employs TRBV7-8 and TRBJ2-3; tentative D call: TRBD2 (5 bases). V lost 2 bases to trimming and J lost 4 bases, with 16 bases between them. Germline lookup yields CDR1 SGHVS and CDR2 FQNEAQ. The CDR3 runs to 16 residues. The CDR3 sequence is CASSLTGLHEADTQYF. CDR3 nucleotides: TGTGCCAGCAGCTTAACCGGACTTCATGAAGCAGATACGCAGTATTTT.

This clonotype was detected ten times or more. This chain links TRBV7-9 with TRBJ1-5; a possible D gene is TRBD1 (6 bases). V gave up 4 bases and J gave up 0 bases, with 10 bases separating them. The CDR3 length is 15 residues. The germline CDR1 and CDR2 sequences are SEHNR and FQNEAQ (reference sequence). The CDR3 nucleotides are TGTGCCAGCAGCTCTAACAGGGATAGCAATCAGCCCCAGCATTTT. Translated, it gives CASSSNRDSNQPQHF.

The chain has TRBV15 and TRBJ2-1, with 12 bases fitting TRBD2. CDR1 LNHNV and CDR2 YYDKDF come from the germline V gene (reference sequence). V lost 0 bases, J lost 4 bases, and 10 bases stayed unmatched. CDR3 size: 19 residues. The CDR3 bases are TGTGCCACCAGCAGAGATGGGTGGACTAGCGGGGTTGGATACAATGAGCAGTTCTTC. It is translated as CATSRDGWTSGVGYNEQFF.

The rearrangement joins TRBV19 to TRBJ1-1, with 7 positions matching TRBD1. V gave up 8 bases and J gave up 11 bases; unmatched junction bases: 8. The CDR3 has 11 amino acids. The germline gives CDR1 LNHDA, CDR2 SQIVND (reference sequence). This chain's CDR3 is CASSTTGFAFF. CDR3 DNA: TGTGCCAGTTCGACGACAGGGTTTGCTTTCTTT.

This clonotype was seen only a few times. The chain employs TRBV12-3 or TRBV12-4 and TRBJ1-2; TRBD1 aligns across 7 bases. The junction had 18 bases not matched to a gene; V was cut back by 3 bases and J by 5 bases. This CDR3 region has 18 residues. The CDR3, as DNA: TGTGCCAGCAGTTTTACGGTCGACAGGGAGGTGGATCGGTATGGCTACACCTTC. The encoded protein is CASSFTVDREVDRYGYTF.

This clonotype has only one observation. The chain combines TRBV27 with TRBJ2-1; 9 bases map to TRBD1. There are 15 residues in the CDR3. Per germline, CDR1 MNHEY and CDR2 SMNVEV (reference sequence). Trimming cost V 5 bases and J 5 bases; bases outside gene matches: 7. DNA of the CDR3: TGTGCCAGCAGTCCTAGGACAGGGGCCCACAATGAGCAGTTCTTC. Its translation is CASSPRTGAHNEQFF.

The V gene is TRBV6-5, the J gene TRBJ2-7; D gene unclear. The V and J ends lost 2 bases and 2 bases respectively, with 13 bases between them. The CDR3 covers 15 residues. CDR1 is MNHEY and CDR2 is SVGAGI in the germline V gene. CDR3 loop: CASSYSSGSPYEQYF. CDR3 coding DNA: TGTGCCAGCAGTTACAGCAGTGGGTCCCCCTACGAGCAGTACTTC.

This clonotype was found a few times. This sequence joins TRBV6-5 and TRBJ1-2; a possible D gene is TRBD1 (5 bases). CDR1 is MNHEY and CDR2 is SVGAGI in the germline V gene. The CDR3 sequence is 14 residues long. Trimming pared 7 bases from V and 5 bases from J, leaving 17 bases between. The CDR3 loop reads CASKNRDPGYGYTF. The CDR3 DNA reads as TGTGCCAGCAAAAACCGGGACCCAGGGTATGGCTACACCTTC.

The chain couples TRBV12-3 or TRBV12-4 to TRBJ2-1; no clear D. CDR3 size: 13 residues. V shed 2 bases and J shed 8 bases, with 10 bases lying between them. This chain's CDR3 is CASSLLRIDEQFF. DNA of the CDR3: TGTGCCAGCAGTTTACTCCGAATCGATGAGCAGTTCTTC.

This sequence joins TRBV5-1 and TRBJ1-1; D is unclear. Trimming took off 1 base at V and 1 base at J, with 8 bases between the two ends. CDR3 size: 14 residues. Germline V gives CDR1 SGHRS, CDR2 YFSETQ. CDR3 bases: TGCGCCAGCAGCTTGACAGCCTCGAACACTGAAGCTTTCTTT. Translated, it gives CASSLTASNTEAFF.

This clonotype was observed a handful of times. The chain couples TRBV7-9 to TRBJ2-1; a possible D gene is TRBD1 (5 bases). The CDR3 contains 16 residues. From germline, CDR1 is SEHNR and CDR2 FQNEAQ (reference sequence). With 2 bases removed from V and 7 bases from J, the gap between germline ends came to 18 bases. Here the CDR3 DNA reads TGTGCCAGCAGCTTACCCCTCGGACACTATAGGAATGAGCAGTTCTTC. Encoded protein: CASSLPLGHYRNEQFF.

The rearrangement joins TRBV7-9 to TRBJ1-1; D is perhaps TRBD1 (6 bases). This CDR3 has 14 amino acids. In germline, CDR1 is SEHNR, CDR2 FQNEAQ (reference sequence). Trimming took off 5 bases at V and 8 bases at J, with 18 bases between the two ends. CDR3 region: CASSPTGGRTEAFF. The CDR3 coding sequence is TGTGCCAGCAGCCCCACGGGGGGCAGAACCGAAGCTTTCTTT.

This chain links TRBV9 with TRBJ1-2; TRBD1 matches 7 bases. Germline CDR1 is SGDLS and CDR2 is YYNGEE. The CDR3 consists of 14 residues. J gave up 5 bases and V 4 bases, and 8 bases lay outside the gene matches. The CDR3 coding sequence is TGTGCCAGCAGCAGTACAGACAGGGCATATGGCTACACCTTC. Its translation: CASSSTDRAYGYTF.

This clonotype was counted a few times. The chain employs TRBV5-3 and TRBJ2-3; 9 bases agree with TRBD2. TRBV5-3 is noted as an ORF with a role that remains uncertain. V gave up 8 bases and J gave up 5 bases; unmatched junction bases: 15. The CDR3 runs to 16 residues. The CDR3 DNA sequence: TGTGCCAGCACCCTCGCGGGCGGGGGGGCTCGAGATACGCAGTATTTT. Its translation: CASTLAGGGARDTQYF.

This clonotype was found many times. The chain couples TRBV28 to TRBJ2-7; TRBD2 matches at 9 bases. CDR1 is MDHEN and CDR2 is SYDVKM in the germline V gene. V trimming: 6 bases; J trimming: 5 bases; junction bases outside the gene matches: 11. The length of the CDR3 is 15 residues. In DNA, the CDR3 is TGTGCCAGCAGCCTATCCGGCGGGGGGGGCAACGAGCAGTACTTC. Amino acids: CASSLSGGGGNEQYF.

This clonotype was seen many times. The rearrangement links TRBV7-2 to TRBJ1-1; 11 bases agree with TRBD1. Germline V gene data show CDR1 as SGHTA and CDR2 as FQGNSA. Losses at the gene ends were 5 bases for V and 0 bases for J; bases not matched to a gene: 8. There are 17 residues in the CDR3. The CDR3 region is CASSPGTGGGVNTEAFF. CDR3 nucleotide sequence: TGTGCCAGCAGCCCCGGGACAGGGGGTGGGGTGAACACTGAAGCTTTCTTT.

V usage is TRBV6-5 and J usage is TRBJ2-1; the D gene could be TRBD1 or TRBD2 (5 bases each). The CDR3 runs to 15 residues. Germline V gene lookup returns CDR1 MNHEY and CDR2 SVGAGI. The V and J ends lost 6 bases and 7 bases respectively, with 19 bases between them. This CDR3 reads CASSPNVGVRNEQFF. CDR3 sequence (DNA): TGTGCCAGCAGCCCAAACGTGGGGGTGAGGAATGAGCAGTTCTTC.

The rearrangement uses TRBV5-6 and TRBJ2-7; no clear D gene. The CDR3 runs to 15 residues. V gave up 0 bases and J gave up 1 base, with 11 bases separating them. Germline assignment: CDR1 SGHDT and CDR2 YYEEEE. DNA for the CDR3: TGTGCCAGCAGCTTGGGTCCTAGTCCATCCTACGAGCAGTACTTC. It is translated as CASSLGPSPSYEQYF.

V is TRBV20-1 and J is TRBJ2-1; D not certain. Trimming pared 5 bases from V and 2 bases from J, leaving 7 bases between. CDR1 is DFQATT, CDR2 SNEGSKA, per germline (reference sequence). The CDR3 totals 12 residues. CDR3 sequence (DNA): TGCAGTGCTCCTCGGCCCTACAATGAGCAGTTCTTC. Translated: CSAPRPYNEQFF.